This T cell receptor beta chain was retrieved from a study of T cell responses to AZD1222 COVID-19 vaccine. Study-wide results and caveats: White British donors predominated, females outnumbered males, and clonal diversity was possibly underestimated.

Here immunoSEQ multiplex PCR was the method, and the copy in TCRdb shows in-frame clones only, minus some. The sample carries around 94,000 clones, around 82% recorded once. V was clipped by 3 bases and J by 4 bases, with 7 bases between them. CDR1 MDHEN and CDR2 SYDVKM come from the germline V gene. The CDR3 totals 14 residues. Comments on this clone: Its specificity is not known.

The chain couples TRBV28 to TRBJ1-6; D is ambiguous. This specimen was peripheral blood, taken on day 0 of AZD1222 vaccination. The clonotype originates from an adult in good health. The CDR3 DNA reads TGTGCCAGCAGTTTGAGGGCGTATAATTCACCCCTCCACTTT. Its translation: CASSLRAYNSPLHF.